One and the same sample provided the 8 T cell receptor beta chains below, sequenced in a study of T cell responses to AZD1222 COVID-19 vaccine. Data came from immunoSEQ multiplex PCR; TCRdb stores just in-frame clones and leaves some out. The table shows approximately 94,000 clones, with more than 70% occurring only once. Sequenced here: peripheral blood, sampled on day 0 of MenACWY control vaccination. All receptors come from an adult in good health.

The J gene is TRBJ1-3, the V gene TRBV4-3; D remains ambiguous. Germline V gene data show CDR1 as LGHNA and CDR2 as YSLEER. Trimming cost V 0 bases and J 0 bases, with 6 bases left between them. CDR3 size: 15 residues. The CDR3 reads CASSQERISGNTIYF. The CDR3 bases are TGCGCCAGCAGCCAAGAGCGAATCTCTGGAAACACCATATATTTT.

CDR3 DNA sequence: TGTGCAAGTCGCATTACAGGACCTTGGGCTGAAGCTTTCTTT. This encodes CASRITGPWAEAFF. The rearrangement links TRBV12-2 to TRBJ1-1; whether TRBD1, the table's D call, matches the DNA was not checked. TRBV12-2 counts as a pseudogene. CDR3 length: 14 residues.

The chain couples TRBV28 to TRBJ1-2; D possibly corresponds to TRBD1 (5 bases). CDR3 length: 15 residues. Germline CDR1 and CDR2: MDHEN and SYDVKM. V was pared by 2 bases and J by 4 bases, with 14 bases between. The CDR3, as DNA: TGTGCCAGCAGTTTAGATACCAGGGAACCCTATGGCTACACCTTC. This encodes CASSLDTREPYGYTF.

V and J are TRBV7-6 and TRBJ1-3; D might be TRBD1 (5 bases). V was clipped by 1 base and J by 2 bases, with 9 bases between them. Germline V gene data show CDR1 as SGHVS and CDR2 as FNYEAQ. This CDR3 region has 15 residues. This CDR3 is CASSLEQGAGNTIYF. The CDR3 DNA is TGTGCCAGCAGCTTAGAGCAGGGTGCTGGAAACACCATATATTTT. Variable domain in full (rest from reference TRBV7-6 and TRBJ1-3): GAGVSQSPRYKVTKRGQDVALRCDPISGHVSLYWYRQALGQGPEFLTYFNYEAQQDKSGLPNDRFSAERPEGSISTLTIQRTEQRDSAMYRCASSLEQGAGNTIYFGEGSWLTVV.

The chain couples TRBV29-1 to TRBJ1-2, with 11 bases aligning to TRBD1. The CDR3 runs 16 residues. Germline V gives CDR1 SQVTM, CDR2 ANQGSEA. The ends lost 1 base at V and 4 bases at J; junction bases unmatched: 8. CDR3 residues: CSVEGDRDRGFYGYTF. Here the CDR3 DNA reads TGCAGCGTTGAAGGGGACCGGGACAGGGGGTTCTATGGCTACACCTTC.

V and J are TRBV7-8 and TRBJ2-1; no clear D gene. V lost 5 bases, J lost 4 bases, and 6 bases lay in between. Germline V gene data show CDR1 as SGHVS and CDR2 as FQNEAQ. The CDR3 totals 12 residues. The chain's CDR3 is CASSPRYNEQFF. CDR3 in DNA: TGTGCCAGCAGCCCAAGATACAATGAGCAGTTCTTC. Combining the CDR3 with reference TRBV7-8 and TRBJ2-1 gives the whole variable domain GAGVSQSPRYKVAKRGQDVALRCDPISGHVSLFWYQQALGQGPEFLTYFQNEAQLDKSGLPSDRFFAERPEGSVSTLKIQRTQQEDSAVYLCASSPRYNEQFFGPGTRLTVL.

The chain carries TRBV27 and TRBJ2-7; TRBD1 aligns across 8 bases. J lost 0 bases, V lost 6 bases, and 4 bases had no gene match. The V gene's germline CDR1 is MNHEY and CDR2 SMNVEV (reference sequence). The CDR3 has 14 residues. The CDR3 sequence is CASRGQGSSYEQYF. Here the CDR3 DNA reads TGTGCCAGCAGAGGACAGGGAAGCTCCTACGAGCAGTACTTC.

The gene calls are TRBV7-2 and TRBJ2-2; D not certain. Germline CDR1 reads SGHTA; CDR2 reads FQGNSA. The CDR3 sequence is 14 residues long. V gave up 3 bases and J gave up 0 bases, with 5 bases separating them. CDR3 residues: CASSFSANTGELFF. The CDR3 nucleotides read TGTGCCAGCAGCTTTTCGGCGAACACCGGGGAGCTGTTTTTT.